What follows are 3 T cell receptor beta chains derived from one specimen sequenced in a study of blood T cell repertoires in COVID-19. Assay: immunoSEQ multiplex PCR; the TCRdb copy retains only in-frame clones and omits some. The sample gives about 240,000 clones, under 85% of which show up once; around 2% is in the top ten. The sequencing input was peripheral blood. Receptors were obtained from a man in his thirties or forties who had recovered from COVID-19.

The genes are TRBV2 and TRBJ2-3; D might be TRBD2 (5 bases). The CDR3 length is 9 residues. With 11 bases removed from V and 10 bases from J, the gap between germline ends came to 10 bases. Germline V gene sequence: CDR1 SNHLY, CDR2 FYNNEI. The CDR3 region is CAALGAQYF. The CDR3 nucleotides are TGTGCCGCCCTCGGGGCGCAGTATTTT.

The rearrangement joins TRBV11-2 to TRBJ1-6; D is uncertain. In germline, CDR1 is SGHAT, CDR2 FQNNGV. Deletions cut 0 bases from V and 7 bases from J, with 10 bases between. This CDR3 contains 15 residues. The CDR3 reads CASSLDPRGNSPLHF. CDR3 in DNA: TGTGCCAGCAGCTTAGATCCCCGCGGAAATTCACCCCTCCACTTT.

This chain uses TRBV3-1 (or the pseudogene TRBV3-2) with TRBJ1-6; D remains ambiguous. Trimming took off 0 bases at V and 9 bases at J, with 12 bases between the two ends. The CDR3 spans 15 residues. CDR1 LGHDT and CDR2 YNNKEL come from the germline V gene (reference sequence). CDR3 residues: CASSQDLVGSSPLHF. The CDR3 bases are TGTGCCAGCAGCCAAGATCTCGTGGGGAGTTCACCCCTCCACTTT.